This T cell receptor beta chain was recorded in a study of graft-versus-host responses after intestinal transplantation. General study results and limits: Recipient-marrow GvH clones were detected, some having first appeared in ileum or blood. Within the allografts of patients who had graft-donor T cell macrochimerism, graft-versus-host to host-versus-graft clonal ratios were high.

Losses at the gene ends were 5 bases for V and 3 bases for J; bases not matched to a gene: 10. Per the germline V gene, CDR1 is SGHTA and CDR2 is FQGNSA. CDR3 size: 16 residues. To note about this clone: Antigen specificity is unknown.

Using immunoSEQ multiplex PCR, the repertoire was profiled, and TCRdb retains in-frame clones only, with some absent. The sample includes approximately 18,000 clones, approximately 89% seen only once; the top ten take 8% to 9.5%. The TCR comes from a human patient who received an intestinal transplant, so some T cells may come from the graft donor. Sequenced material: PBMCs, taken approximately 33 weeks after intestinal transplant. V gene TRBV7-2 combines with J gene TRBJ1-3, with 7 bases aligning to TRBD1. CDR3 sequence: CASSELGTVIGNTIYF. CDR3 DNA sequence: TGTGCCAGCAGCGAACTCGGGACAGTTATTGGAAACACCATATATTTT.